The present entry profiles one TCR beta chain with its context. Its antigen is undetermined. This sample is drawn from a study of post-analysis software for immune sequencing data. Across the study: Relapsing-remitting, secondary progressive and progressive-relapsing courses of multiple sclerosis were included. Study-wide results and limits: Same-batch samples co-clustered strongly by F measure. Comparison of patients with controls showed 5 or 6 TRBV segments more frequent in patients, TRBV5-6, TRBV5-1 and TRBV20-1 among them. Diversity measured as normalized Chao1 was significantly lower in multiple sclerosis patients than in controls.

Germline V gene lookup returns CDR1 SGHTA and CDR2 FQGTGA. The germline V and J ends were trimmed by 8 bases and 7 bases, with 15 bases remaining between them. The CDR3 loop spans 12 amino acids. The TCR beta cDNA libraries contained unique molecular identifiers. cDNA molecules numbering 400,000 to 550,000 came from about 1 to 10 million T cells. TCRdb called the PCR reads again in MiXCR, with one record for every CDR3 protein. The table has 740,000 or so distinct CDR3 sequences, about 53% seen once. The source of this sequence is a girl aged 5 to 17 with multiple sclerosis. The rearrangement joins TRBV7-3 to TRBJ2-7, with D perhaps matching TRBD2 (5 bases). The source material was blood. DNA for the CDR3: TGTGCCAGCTCCCCGGGGATAGGGGAGCAGTACTTC. This codes for CASSPGIGEQYF.